Listed below are T cell receptor beta chains from one sample, sequenced in a study of PD-1 blockade in classical Hodgkin lymphoma. The repertoire was sequenced with immunoSEQ multiplex PCR; TCRdb's copy has only in-frame clones and lacks some. The sample consists of about 21,000 clones, 60% to 75% of them appearing once. Sequenced material: peripheral blood mononuclear cells (PBMCs), taken before the fourth cycle of nivolumab. Every receptor here comes from a human donor with classical Hodgkin lymphoma. CDR3s include the opening cysteine and the closing phenylalanine or tryptophan. The D gene is left open where the match is weak. A clone size is listed for some rows: how often the clone was seen (once, few, many), or a class if it is expanded.

TRBJ2-2,TRBV19,TRBD1,-,CASRTTGTNTGELFF,TGTGCCAGTAGGACGACAGGGACGAACACCGGGGAGCTGTTTTTT
TRBJ1-6,TRBV5-1,-,-,CASSLGQGVSPLHF,TGCGCCAGCAGCTTGGGCCAGGGAGTGTCACCCCTCCACTTT
TRBJ2-1,TRBV19,-,medium-sized,CASSMFDSEQFF,TGTGCCAGTAGTATGTTCGACAGCGAGCAGTTCTTC
TRBJ2-3,TRBV7-9,TRBD2,-,CASSLAGGADTQYF,TGTGCCAGCAGCTTAGCTGGGGGGGCAGATACGCAGTATTTT
TRBJ2-5,TRBV27,-,-,CASSFRDTQETQYF,TGTGCCAGCAGTTTTAGGGACACTCAAGAGACCCAGTACTTC
TRBJ2-3,TRBV2,TRBD2,-,CASSAGGGSTDTQYF,TGTGCCAGCAGTGCGGGGGGTGGGTCCACAGATACGCAGTATTTT
TRBJ2-2,TRBV25-1,-,-,CASSAPMNTGELFF,TGTGCCAGCAGTGCCCCAATGAACACCGGGGAGCTGTTTTTT
TRBJ1-3,TRBV5-8,-,-,CASSSPRGAHTIYF,TGTGCCAGCAGCTCCCCCCGGGGTGCCCACACCATATATTTT
TRBJ1-6,TRBV6-5,-,-,CASSYGLRGNSPLHF,TGTGCCAGCAGTTACGGGTTAAGGGGAAATTCACCCCTCCACTTT
TRBJ1-2,TRBV10-2,-,few,CASTNRESGYTF,TGCGCCAGCACTAACAGGGAATCTGGCTACACCTTC
TRBJ2-1,TRBV7-9,TRBD2,-,CASSFVSLAGGSYNEQFF,TGTGCCAGCAGCTTCGTATCCTTAGCGGGAGGGTCCTACAATGAGCAGTTCTTC
TRBJ2-3,TRBV27,-,-,CASSLSGVVSTDTQYF,TGTGCCAGCAGTTTATCAGGAGTAGTTAGCACAGATACGCAGTATTTT
TRBJ1-3,TRBV6-5,-,-,CASSSPSGNTIYF,TGTGCCAGCAGTTCCCCAAGCGGAAACACCATATATTTT
TRBJ2-5,TRBV6-5,-,-,CASSYSGETQYF,TGTGCCAGCAGTTACTCGGGAGAGACCCAGTACTTC
TRBJ2-7,TRBV28,-,-,CASSLPGFSMEQYF,TGTGCCAGCAGCCTTCCGGGATTCAGTATGGAGCAGTACTTC
TRBJ2-3,TRBV21-1,-,-,CASSKTGSTDTQYF,TGTGCCAGCAGCAAAACAGGGTCTACAGATACGCAGTATTTT
TRBJ1-2,TRBV14,-,-,CASSRLQGVYGYTF,TGTGCCAGCAGCCGACTTCAGGGAGTCTATGGCTACACCTTC
TRBJ1-1,TRBV5-6,-,few,CASSFEGRNTEAFF,TGTGCCAGCAGCTTCGAGGGGCGCAACACTGAAGCTTTCTTT
TRBJ1-6,TRBV5-4,TRBD1,-,CASSPGQGFYSPLHF,TGTGCCAGCAGCCCCGGACAGGGATTCTATTCACCCCTCCACTTT
TRBJ1-2,TRBV2,TRBD1,-,CASSADRDDYGYTF,TGTGCCAGCAGTGCAGACAGGGACGACTATGGCTACACCTTC
TRBJ1-2,TRBV6-5,-,-,CASSSTAMGNYGYTF,TGTGCCAGCAGCTCGACGGCGATGGGAAACTATGGCTACACCTTC
TRBJ2-4,TRBV2,-,-,CASSESLWGAENIQYF,TGTGCCAGCAGTGAGTCCCTTTGGGGGGCTGAGAACATTCAGTACTTC
TRBJ2-1,TRBV6-6,TRBD2,-,CASSLLAGTYEQFF,TGTGCCAGCAGTTTACTAGCGGGCACATATGAGCAGTTCTTC
TRBJ1-1,TRBV10-2,-,-,CASSEIAGETEAFF,TGCGCCAGCAGTGAAATCGCAGGGGAAACTGAAGCTTTCTTT
TRBJ2-1,TRBV6-1,TRBD2,-,CASIGTSGRGEQFF,TGTGCCAGCATAGGGACTAGCGGGCGGGGTGAGCAGTTCTTC
TRBJ2-1,TRBV7-9,TRBD2,-,CASSLEASGRRLNEQFF,TGTGCCAGCAGCTTAGAGGCTAGCGGGCGGAGACTAAATGAGCAGTTCTTC
TRBJ1-2,TRBV6-5,-,-,CASSRSGVTNYGYTF,TGTGCCAGCAGTCGATCGGGAGTCACTAACTATGGCTACACCTTC
TRBJ1-2,TRBV2,TRBD1,-,CASSAGGQGAYGYTF,TGTGCCAGCAGTGCGGGGGGACAGGGGGCTTATGGCTACACCTTC
TRBJ2-7,TRBV19,TRBD1,-,CASSSPGQGTSQYF,TGTGCCAGTAGTAGTCCGGGACAGGGTACGTCGCAGTACTTC
TRBJ2-1,TRBV6-1,-,few,CASRHTGNEQFF,TGTGCCAGCAGACACACGGGGAATGAGCAGTTCTTC
TRBJ2-7,TRBV11-2,TRBD2,few,CASSLMASGLVYEQYF,TGTGCCAGCAGCTTGATGGCTAGCGGGCTCGTCTACGAGCAGTACTTC
TRBJ2-7,TRBV5-5,-,-,CASSLLGVRSYEQYF,TGTGCCAGCAGCTTGTTGGGGGTCCGGTCCTACGAGCAGTACTTC
TRBJ1-2,TRBV27,TRBD1,few,CASGGQGANGYTF,TGTGCCAGCGGGGGACAGGGGGCTAATGGCTACACCTTC
TRBJ2-3,TRBV5-1,-,-,CASSFGVTSTDTQYF,TGCGCCAGCAGCTTCGGGGTTACTAGCACAGATACGCAGTATTTT
TRBJ1-5,TRBV6-5,TRBD1,-,CASSPDRDGQPQHF,TGTGCCAGCAGTCCGGACAGGGACGGACAGCCCCAGCATTTT
TRBJ1-1,TRBV28,-,-,CASSFTPRAYEAFF,TGTGCCAGCAGTTTTACCCCCCGGGCCTATGAAGCTTTCTTT
TRBJ2-7,TRBV5-5,-,-,CASSLDIWGSTVHYEQYF,TGTGCCAGCAGCTTGGATATTTGGGGGAGTACCGTACACTACGAGCAGTACTTC
TRBJ2-1,TRBV5-1,TRBD2,-,CASSTGLVGEQFF,TGCGCCAGCAGCACCGGACTAGTGGGTGAGCAGTTCTTC
TRBJ2-7,TRBV7-9,TRBD1,-,CASTLGTGPSYF,TGTGCCAGCACCTTGGGGACAGGGCCATCGTACTTC
TRBJ2-7,TRBV21-1,-,-,CASSNPRGYSYEQYF,TGTGCCAGCAGCAACCCCAGGGGCTACTCCTACGAGCAGTACTTC
TRBJ2-7,TRBV28,TRBD2,-,CASSFGTSGIYEQYF,TGTGCCAGCAGTTTTGGGACTAGCGGGATCTACGAGCAGTACTTC